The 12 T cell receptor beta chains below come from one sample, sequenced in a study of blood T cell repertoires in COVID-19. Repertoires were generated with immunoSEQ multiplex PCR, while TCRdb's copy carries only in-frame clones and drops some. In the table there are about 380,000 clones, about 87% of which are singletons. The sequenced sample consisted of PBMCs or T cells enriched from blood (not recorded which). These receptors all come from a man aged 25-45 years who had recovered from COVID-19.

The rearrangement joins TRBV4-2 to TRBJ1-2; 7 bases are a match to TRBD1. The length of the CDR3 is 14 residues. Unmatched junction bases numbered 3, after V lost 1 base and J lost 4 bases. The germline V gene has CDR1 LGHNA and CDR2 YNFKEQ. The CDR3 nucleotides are TGTGCCAGCAGCCAAGTGGGGACAGCCTATGGCTACACCTTC. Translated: CASSQVGTAYGYTF.

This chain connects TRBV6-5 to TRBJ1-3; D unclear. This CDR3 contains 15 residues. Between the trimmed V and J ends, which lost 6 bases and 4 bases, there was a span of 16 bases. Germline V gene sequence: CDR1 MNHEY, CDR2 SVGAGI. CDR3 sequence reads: CASSATEAGGNTIYF. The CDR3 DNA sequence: TGTGCCAGCAGCGCCACCGAGGCTGGGGGAAACACCATATATTTT.

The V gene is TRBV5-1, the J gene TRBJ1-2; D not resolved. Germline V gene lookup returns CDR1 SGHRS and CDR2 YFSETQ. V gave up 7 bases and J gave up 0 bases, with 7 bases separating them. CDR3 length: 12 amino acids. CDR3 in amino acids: CASSAANYGYTF. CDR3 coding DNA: TGCGCCAGCTCCGCGGCTAACTATGGCTACACCTTC.

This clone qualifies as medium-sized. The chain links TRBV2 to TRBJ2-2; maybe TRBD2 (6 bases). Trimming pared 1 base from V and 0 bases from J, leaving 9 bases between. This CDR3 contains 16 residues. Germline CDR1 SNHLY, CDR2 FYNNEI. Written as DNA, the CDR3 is TGTGCCAGCAGTGAAGAGGGACTCGCGAACACCGGGGAGCTGTTTTTT. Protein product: CASSEEGLANTGELFF.

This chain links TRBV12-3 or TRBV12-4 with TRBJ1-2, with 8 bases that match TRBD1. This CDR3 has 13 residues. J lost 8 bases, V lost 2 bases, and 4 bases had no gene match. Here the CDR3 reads CASSLQGAVGYTF. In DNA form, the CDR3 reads TGTGCCAGCAGTTTACAGGGGGCGGTCGGCTACACCTTC.

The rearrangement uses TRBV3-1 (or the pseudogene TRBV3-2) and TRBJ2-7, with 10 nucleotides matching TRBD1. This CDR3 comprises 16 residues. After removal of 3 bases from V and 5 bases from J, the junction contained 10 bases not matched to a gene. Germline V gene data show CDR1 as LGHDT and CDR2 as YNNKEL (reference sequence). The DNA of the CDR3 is TGTGCCAGCAGCCAGGCAAGGACAGGGGGTGACGACGAGCAGTACTTC. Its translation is CASSQARTGGDDEQYF.

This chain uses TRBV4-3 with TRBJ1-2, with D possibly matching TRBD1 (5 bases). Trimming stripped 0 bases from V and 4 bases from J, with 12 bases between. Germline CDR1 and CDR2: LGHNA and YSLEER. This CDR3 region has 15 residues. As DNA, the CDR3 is TGCGCCAGCAGCCAAGATGGCGGACAAGCCTATGGCTACACCTTC. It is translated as CASSQDGGQAYGYTF.

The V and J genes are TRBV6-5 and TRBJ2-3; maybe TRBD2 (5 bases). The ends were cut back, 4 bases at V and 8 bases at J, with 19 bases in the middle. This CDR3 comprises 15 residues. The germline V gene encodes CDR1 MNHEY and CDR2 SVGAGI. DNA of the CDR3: TGTGCCAGCAGTTTCGACTACACAGATATTGGTACGCAGTATTTT. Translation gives CASSFDYTDIGTQYF.

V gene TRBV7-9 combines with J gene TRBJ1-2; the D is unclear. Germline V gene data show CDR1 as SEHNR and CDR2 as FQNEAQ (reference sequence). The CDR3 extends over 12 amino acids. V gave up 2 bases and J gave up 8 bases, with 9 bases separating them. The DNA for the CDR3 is TGTGCCAGCAGCTTATACGGGGAAGGCTACACCTTC. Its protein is CASSLYGEGYTF.

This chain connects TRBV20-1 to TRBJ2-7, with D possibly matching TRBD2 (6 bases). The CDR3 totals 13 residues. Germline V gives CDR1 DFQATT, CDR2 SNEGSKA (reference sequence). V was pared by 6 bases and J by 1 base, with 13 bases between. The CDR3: CSASMGGSYEQYF. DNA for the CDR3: TGCAGTGCCAGTATGGGGGGATCCTACGAGCAGTACTTC.

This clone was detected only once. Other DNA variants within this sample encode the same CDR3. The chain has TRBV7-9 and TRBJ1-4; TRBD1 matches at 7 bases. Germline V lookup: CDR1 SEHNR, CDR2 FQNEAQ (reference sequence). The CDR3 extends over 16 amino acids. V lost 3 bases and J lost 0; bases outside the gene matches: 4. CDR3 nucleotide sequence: TGTGCCAGCAGCTTGACAGGGACTGCAACTAATGAAAAACTGTTTTTT. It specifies CASSLTGTATNEKLFF.

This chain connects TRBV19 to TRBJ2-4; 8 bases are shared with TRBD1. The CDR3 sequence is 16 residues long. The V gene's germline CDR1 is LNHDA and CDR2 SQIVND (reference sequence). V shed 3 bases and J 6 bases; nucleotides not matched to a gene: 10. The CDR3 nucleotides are TGTGCCAGTAGTATTAGGTACGGACAGGGAATAAACATTCAGTACTTC. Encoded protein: CASSIRYGQGINIQYF.